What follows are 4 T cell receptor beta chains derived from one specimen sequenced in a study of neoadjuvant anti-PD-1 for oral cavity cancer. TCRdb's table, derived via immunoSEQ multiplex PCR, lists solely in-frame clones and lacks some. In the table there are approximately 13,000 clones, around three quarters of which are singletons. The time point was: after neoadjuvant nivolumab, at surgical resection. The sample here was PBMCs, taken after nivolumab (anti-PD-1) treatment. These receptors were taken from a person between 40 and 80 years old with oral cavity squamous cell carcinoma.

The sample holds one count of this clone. CDR3 DNA sequence: TGCGCCAGCAGCTTGTCGGGGACGGGAGAGACCCAGTACTTC. It codes for CASSLSGTGETQYF. V and J are TRBV5-1 and TRBJ2-5, with D tentatively TRBD1 or TRBD2 (5 bases each). V gave up 1 base and J gave up 4 bases, with 11 bases separating them. CDR1 is SGHRS, CDR2 YFSETQ, per germline. The CDR3 contains 14 residues. The variable domain in full, with the rest retrieved from reference TRBV5-1 and TRBJ2-5, is KAGVTQTPRYLIKTRGQQVTLSCSPISGHRSVSWYQQTPGQGLQFLFEYFSETQRNKGNFPGRFSGRQFSNSRSEMNVSTLELGDSALYLCASSLSGTGETQYFGPGTRLLVL.

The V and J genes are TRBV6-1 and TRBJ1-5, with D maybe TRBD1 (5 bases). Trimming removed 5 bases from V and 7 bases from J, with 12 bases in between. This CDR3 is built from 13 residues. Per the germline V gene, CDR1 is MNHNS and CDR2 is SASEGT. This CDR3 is CASSRQEGQPQHF. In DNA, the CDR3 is TGTGCCAGCAGTAGGCAGGAGGGGCAGCCCCAGCATTTT.

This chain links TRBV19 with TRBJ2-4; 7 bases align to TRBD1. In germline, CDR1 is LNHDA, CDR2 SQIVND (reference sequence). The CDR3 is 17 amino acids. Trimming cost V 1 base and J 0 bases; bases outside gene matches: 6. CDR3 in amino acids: CASSIALYRGAKNIQYF. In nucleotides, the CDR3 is TGTGCCAGTAGTATAGCCCTCTACAGGGGAGCCAAAAACATTCAGTACTTC. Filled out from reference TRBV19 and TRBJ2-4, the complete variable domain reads DGGITQSPKYLFRKEGQNVTLSCEQNLNHDAMYWYRQDPGQGLRLIYYSQIVNDFQKGDIAEGYSVSREKKESFPLTVTSAQKNPTAFYLCASSIALYRGAKNIQYFGAGTRLSVL.

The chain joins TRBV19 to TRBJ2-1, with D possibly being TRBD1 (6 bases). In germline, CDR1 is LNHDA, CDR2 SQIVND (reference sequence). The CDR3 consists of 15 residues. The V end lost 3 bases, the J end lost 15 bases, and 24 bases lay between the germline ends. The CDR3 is CASSIGGTGGRRRFF. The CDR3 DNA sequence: TGTGCCAGTAGTATTGGAGGAACTGGGGGCCGAAGGCGGTTCTTC.